This paragraph reports one TCR beta chain. Its matching antigen is unknown. The record originates from a study of OX40 agonist ivuxolimab in advanced cancers. Sequenced by immunoSEQ multiplex PCR; TCRdb stores in-frame clones only, minus some. The sample consists of around 94,000 clones, about 92% of them appearing once. General study points: At doses 0.1 to 3.0 mg/kg, CD4+ and CD8+ clones expanded. A proportion of nonresponders additionally exhibited low normalized T-cell clonal expansion.

Systemic immunosuppression or autoimmune disease history was grounds to exclude patients. Sampling of blood occurred at baseline, cycle 4 day 1, and cycle 7 day 1. J lost 6 bases, V lost 5 bases, and 2 bases had no gene match. In germline, CDR1 is SGHVS, CDR2 FNYEAQ. The CDR3 contains 12 residues. The sample here was CD4+ or CD8+ T cells sorted from blood, taken in a trial of the OX40 agonist ivuxolimab. The receptor was derived from an adult with an advanced solid tumor such as melanoma, head and neck, liver or kidney cancer. The chain links TRBV7-6 to TRBJ2-7, with TRBD1 identical over 9 bases. The CDR3 here is CASSLTGGEQYF. CDR3 DNA: TGTGCCAGCAGCCTGACAGGGGGCGAGCAGTACTTC.